Listed below are T cell receptor beta chains from one sample, sequenced in a study of OX40 agonist ivuxolimab in advanced cancers. Assay used: immunoSEQ multiplex PCR; TCRdb lists only in-frame clones, some missing. The table shows about 69,000 clones, with 85% to 90% occurring only once. The source material was CD4+ or CD8+ T cells sorted from blood, sampled in a trial of the OX40 agonist ivuxolimab. The receptors here all came from an adult with an advanced solid tumor such as melanoma, head and neck, liver or kidney cancer. Each CDR3 is given with its conserved first and last residue. A D gene is named only where the DNA matches it firmly. The size field is filled for only some rows; it gives once, few, many or a size class.

V gene	D gene	J gene	clone size	CDR3 protein	CDR3 DNA
TRBV9	NA	TRBJ2-3	NA	CASSFSSSDTQYF	TGTGCCAGCAGCTTCAGTAGCTCTGATACGCAGTATTTT
TRBV5-6	TRBD2	TRBJ2-5	NA	CASSVPHGLAGGQETQYF	TGTGCCAGCAGCGTGCCCCACGGACTAGCGGGGGGGCAAGAGACCCAGTACTTC
TRBV7-2	NA	TRBJ2-1	NA	CASSLAGAGYNEQFF	TGTGCCAGCAGCTTAGCGGGAGCCGGCTACAATGAGCAGTTCTTC
TRBV6-5	NA	TRBJ1-2	NA	CASSYGGQPYGYTF	TGTGCCAGCAGTTACGGAGGCCAGCCCTATGGCTACACCTTC
TRBV5-1	NA	TRBJ2-5	once	CASSSPSGSGRETQYF	TGCGCCAGCAGCTCCCCGTCAGGGAGTGGGCGAGAGACCCAGTACTTC
TRBV28	TRBD2	TRBJ2-4	NA	CASSSLAALAKNIQYF	TGTGCCAGCAGTTCTCTAGCGGCCCTAGCCAAAAACATTCAGTACTTC
TRBV5-1	NA	TRBJ2-3	few	CASSLAGNTDTQYF	TGCGCCAGCAGCTTGGCCGGAAACACAGATACGCAGTATTTT
TRBV29-1	TRBD2	TRBJ2-6	NA	CSVDLADGANVLTF	TGCAGCGTTGACCTAGCGGACGGGGCCAACGTCCTGACTTTC
TRBV7-2	NA	TRBJ2-2	NA	CASSWGGPAPGELFF	TGTGCCAGCAGCTGGGGGGGGCCGGCCCCCGGGGAGCTGTTTTTT
TRBV19	NA	TRBJ1-1	NA	CASMGETRAFF	TGTGCCAGTATGGGAGAAACAAGAGCTTTCTTT
TRBV5-8	NA	TRBJ2-7	NA	CASRRSGDQYF	TGTGCCAGCAGAAGGTCAGGGGACCAGTACTTC
TRBV9	TRBD1	TRBJ2-2	once	CASSRQGVFTGELFF	TGTGCCAGCAGCCGACAGGGGGTGTTCACCGGGGAGCTGTTTTTT
TRBV7-2	TRBD1	TRBJ1-2	NA	CASSPLPGQGINYGYTF	TGTGCCAGCAGCCCACTACCAGGACAGGGGATTAACTATGGCTACACCTTC
TRBV2	TRBD1	TRBJ1-6	NA	CASSVTRQGSSPYNSPLHF	TGTGCCAGCAGTGTCACCCGACAGGGGTCGAGCCCCTATAATTCACCCCTCCACTTT
TRBV7-9	TRBD1	TRBJ1-2	NA	CASSEQGAETLGYTF	TGTGCCAGCAGCGAACAGGGGGCTGAGACACTCGGCTACACCTTC
TRBV6-5	TRBD2	TRBJ2-2	NA	CASRRGGTNTGELFF	TGTGCCAGCAGACGGGGGGGAACGAACACCGGGGAGCTGTTTTTT
TRBV2	TRBD1	TRBJ1-6	NA	CASSEYGAGGHSPLHF	TGTGCCAGCAGTGAATATGGTGCAGGGGGGCATTCACCCCTCCACTTT
TRBV28	TRBD2	TRBJ2-7	NA	CASNRGGYEQYF	TGTGCCAGCAATCGGGGGGGGTACGAGCAGTACTTC
TRBV13	NA	TRBJ1-1	NA	CASSLGPVGSEAFF	TGTGCCAGCAGCTTAGGCCCGGTGGGGTCTGAAGCTTTCTTT
TRBV5-4	TRBD1	TRBJ1-2	NA	CASSLAGGQANYGYTF	TGTGCCAGCAGCTTGGCCGGGGGACAGGCAAACTATGGCTACACCTTC
TRBV4-1	TRBD2	TRBJ2-7	NA	CASSPRGTSAFYEQYF	TGCGCCAGCAGCCCCCGAGGGACTAGCGCCTTTTACGAGCAGTACTTC
TRBV7-2	TRBD2	TRBJ2-1	NA	CASSLMAGGPEQFF	TGTGCCAGCAGCTTAATGGCGGGAGGGCCCGAGCAGTTCTTC
TRBV5-1	NA	TRBJ1-4	once	CASSRTSANEKLFF	TGCGCCAGCAGCCGGACCTCTGCTAATGAAAAACTGTTTTTT
TRBV11-1	NA	TRBJ1-1	NA	CASSLVGEAFF	TGTGCCAGCAGCTTAGTTGGGGAAGCTTTCTTT
TRBV7-9	NA	TRBJ2-1	few	CASSLTYPGDEQFF	TGTGCCAGCAGCCTAACCTACCCGGGGGATGAGCAGTTCTTC
TRBV5-1	NA	TRBJ2-5	NA	CASSLGSPTATQYF	TGCGCCAGCAGCTTGGGGTCCCCCACGGCGACCCAGTACTTC
TRBV19	NA	TRBJ2-2	NA	CATPVRGPLDTGELFF	TGTGCCACCCCGGTTCGGGGGCCCCTGGACACCGGGGAGCTGTTTTTT
TRBV11-2	NA	TRBJ2-7	NA	CASSLELEGSYEQYF	TGTGCCAGCAGCTTAGAGTTGGAGGGATCCTACGAGCAGTACTTC